This T cell receptor beta chain was obtained from a study of T cell responses to AZD1222 COVID-19 vaccine. Overall study results and limits: Only after the peak T cell response were repertoires sampled. Spike-specific TCR depth and breadth grew after two AZD1222 doses. Nearly half of spike-specific TCRs reportedly target variant regions that are unmutated in the B.1.351 and B.1.1.7 variants.

Profiled with immunoSEQ multiplex PCR; TCRdb holds only in-frame clones, not every one. The data hold some 110,000 clones, with about 86% observed a single time. Germline V CDR1 and CDR2: SGHDT, YYEEEE. This CDR3 contains 14 residues. The V end lost 1 base, the J end lost 5 bases, and 13 bases lay between the germline ends. About this clone: Its antigen is not identified.

The sequences come from peripheral blood, collected on day 0 of AZD1222 vaccination. The chain employs TRBV5-6 and TRBJ2-7; TRBD1 might be the D (6 bases). The source of this sequence is an adult in good health. The CDR3 is CASSLLSQGNEQYF. CDR3 nucleotide sequence: TGTGCCAGCAGCTTGCTATCACAGGGCAACGAGCAGTACTTC.